The 20 T cell receptor beta chains given below trace back to one sample, sequenced in a study of cytomegalovirus exposure and HLA in healthy donors. Method: immunoSEQ multiplex PCR; TCRdb's copy keeps in-frame clones and lacks some. The table has about 120,000 clones, approximately 94% seen once. The sample consisted of PBMCs. The receptors shown here come from a man younger than 35 in good health and CMV-seronegative.

The V call is TRBV28, the J call TRBJ2-7; maybe TRBD2 (5 bases). Germline CDR1 reads MDHEN; CDR2 reads SYDVKM. Trimming removed 6 bases from V and 3 bases from J, with 6 bases in between. This CDR3 spans 11 amino acids. The CDR3 loop reads CASREGYEQYF. The CDR3, as DNA: TGTGCCAGCAGAGAGGGCTACGAGCAGTACTTC.

The chain employs TRBV7-3 and TRBJ1-1; D perhaps matches TRBD1 (5 bases). This CDR3 contains 15 residues. Trimming left V 5 bases short and J 5 bases short, with 18 bases between. Germline V gene sequence: CDR1 SGHTA, CDR2 FQGTGA. DNA for the CDR3: TGTGCCAGCAGCCCCCAGGCAGGGTTAGGTACTGAAGCTTTCTTT. Its protein is CASSPQAGLGTEAFF.

This clone was seen only a few times. The J gene is TRBJ1-1, the V gene TRBV30; no firm D call. The germline CDR1 and CDR2 sequences are GTSNPN and SVGIG (reference sequence). CDR3 length: 12 amino acids. Trimming removed 2 bases at V and 0 bases at J, with 4 bases between. The CDR3 DNA is TGTGCCTGGAGTACACTGAACACTGAAGCTTTCTTT. This translates into CAWSTLNTEAFF.

The chain carries TRBV9 and TRBJ2-7; TRBD2 matches 13 bases. This CDR3 comprises 14 residues. The germline CDR1 and CDR2 sequences are SGDLS and YYNGEE. V dropped 3 bases and J dropped 5; count of bases not matched to a gene: 2. CDR3 sequence (DNA): TGTGCCAGCAGCGCGGGACTAGCGGGACACGAGCAGTACTTC. Translation gives CASSAGLAGHEQYF.

V usage is TRBV28 and J usage is TRBJ1-1, with 8 positions matching TRBD1. Germline V CDR1 and CDR2: MDHEN, SYDVKM. The CDR3 length is 14 residues. V trimming: 6 bases; J trimming: 5 bases; junction bases outside the gene matches: 8. CDR3 in amino acids: CASRYGQGRTEAFF. In DNA, the CDR3 is TGTGCCAGCAGATACGGACAGGGTAGGACTGAAGCTTTCTTT.

The chain employs TRBV15 and TRBJ1-2; TRBD1 aligns across 7 bases. Trimming cost V 5 bases and J 6 bases; bases outside gene matches: 9. The germline CDR1 and CDR2 sequences are LNHNV and YYDKDF (reference sequence). The CDR3 consists of 14 residues. In DNA form, the CDR3 reads TGTGCCACCAGCTTATCAGACAGGGTCCATGGCTACACCTTC. Its protein product is CATSLSDRVHGYTF.

The chain links TRBV12-5 to TRBJ2-5, with TRBD1 identical over 7 bases. V trimming: 2 bases; J trimming: 5 bases; junction bases outside the gene matches: 23. The CDR3 totals 20 residues. CDR1 and CDR2 from the germline V gene are LGHNT and FRNRAP. CDR3: CASGLTQTSTGQSIGETQYF. CDR3 DNA sequence: TGTGCTAGTGGTTTGACCCAAACATCCACGGGACAGTCAATAGGGGAGACCCAGTACTTC.

The rearrangement links TRBV10-3 to TRBJ2-7; 13 nucleotides line up with TRBD2. The V gene end was trimmed by 3 bases and the J gene end by 2 bases; junction bases not matched to a gene: 4. This CDR3 contains 16 residues. Germline assignment: CDR1 ENHRY and CDR2 SYGVKD. In DNA form, the CDR3 reads TGTGCCATCAGTGACCGACTAGCGGGAGGCACCTACGAGCAGTACTTC. Amino acid sequence: CAISDRLAGGTYEQYF.

V usage is TRBV15 and J usage is TRBJ1-1; 9 bases line up with TRBD1. Losses at the gene ends were 2 bases for V and 3 bases for J; bases not matched to a gene: 19. Germline V gene sequence: CDR1 LNHNV, CDR2 YYDKDF (reference sequence). The CDR3 sequence is 20 residues long. CDR3 protein: CATSRSKITGGARRDTEAFF. CDR3 sequence (DNA): TGTGCCACCAGCAGATCAAAAATTACAGGGGGCGCGCGGAGGGACACTGAAGCTTTCTTT.

The chain has TRBV2 and TRBJ2-2; TRBD2 matches 8 bases. The CDR3 has 15 amino acids. CDR1 and CDR2 (germline): SNHLY, FYNNEI. After removal of 7 bases from V and 2 bases from J, the junction contained 6 bases not matched to a gene. The CDR3 is CASKLSGGNTGELFF. Here the CDR3 DNA reads TGTGCCAGCAAGTTGAGCGGGGGAAACACCGGGGAGCTGTTTTTT. Full variable domain (rest looked up from reference TRBV2 and TRBJ2-2): EPEVTQTPSHQVTQMGQEVILRCVPISNHLYFYWYRQILGQKVEFLVSFYNNEISEKSEIFDDQFSVERPDGSNFTLKIRSTKLEDSAMYFCASKLSGGNTGELFFGEGSRLTVL.

The chain uses TRBV7-2 and TRBJ1-1; possible D gene TRBD1, 5 bases. The CDR3 runs 16 residues. Germline CDR1 SGHTA, CDR2 FQGNSA. Trimming took 5 bases from V and 2 from J, leaving 18 bases between them. CDR3 sequence (DNA): TGTGCCAGCAGCCCCAGGGTCACGCGCTCCAACACTGAAGCTTTCTTT. It codes for CASSPRVTRSNTEAFF.

This clone was recorded once. The chain is built from TRBV5-1 and TRBJ1-1, with D possibly matching TRBD1 (6 bases). V was shortened by 4 bases and J by 6 bases, with 10 bases between the two germline ends. The CDR3 totals 12 residues. CDR1 SGHRS and CDR2 YFSETQ come from the germline V gene. The CDR3 reads CASSTGTPEAFF. The CDR3 nucleotides are TGCGCCAGCAGCACCGGGACACCTGAAGCTTTCTTT.

This chain links TRBV9 with TRBJ1-2, with TRBD1 matching 7 bases. The V gene's germline CDR1 is SGDLS and CDR2 YYNGEE. With 0 bases clipped from V and 6 bases from J, the junction kept 8 bases outside the gene matches. This CDR3 is built from 15 residues. The CDR3 reads CASSVAARDRDGYTF. The CDR3 bases are TGTGCCAGCAGCGTAGCCGCCCGGGACAGAGATGGCTACACCTTC. The variable domain in full, completed from reference TRBV9 and TRBJ1-2, reads DSGVTQTPKHLITATGQRVTLRCSPRSGDLSVYWYQQSLDQGLQFLIQYYNGEERAKGNILERFSAQQFPDLHSELNLSSLELGDSALYFCASSVAARDRDGYTFGSGTRLTVV.

The rearrangement links TRBV29-1 to TRBJ2-2; the D is unclear. Trimming left V 3 bases short and J 7 bases short, with 6 bases between. Germline V CDR1 and CDR2: SQVTM, ANQGSEA. The CDR3 runs to 11 residues. CDR3 amino acids: CSVDPGGELFF. CDR3 nucleotide sequence: TGCAGCGTTGATCCGGGCGGGGAGCTGTTTTTT.

The genes are TRBV19 and TRBJ1-1; D unresolved. Germline assignment: CDR1 LNHDA and CDR2 SQIVND (reference sequence). V lost 3 bases and J lost 4, with 9 bases in between. The CDR3 covers 13 residues. This CDR3 reads CASSISESTEAFF. CDR3 DNA: TGTGCCAGTAGTATCTCTGAGAGCACTGAAGCTTTCTTT. The full variable domain, completed using reference TRBV19 and TRBJ1-1, is DGGITQSPKYLFRKEGQNVTLSCEQNLNHDAMYWYRQDPGQGLRLIYYSQIVNDFQKGDIAEGYSVSREKKESFPLTVTSAQKNPTAFYLCASSISESTEAFFGQGTRLTVV.

The chain links TRBV2 to TRBJ1-3; no firm D call. CDR1 is SNHLY, CDR2 FYNNEI, per germline. Trimming stripped 6 bases from V and 0 bases from J, with 15 bases between. The CDR3 runs to 16 residues. The CDR3 DNA reads TGTGCCAGCAGGGGCGGAGGGAAGCACTCTGGAAACACCATATATTTT. Its translation is CASRGGGKHSGNTIYF. Supplemented by reference TRBV2 and TRBJ1-3, the full variable domain reads EPEVTQTPSHQVTQMGQEVILRCVPISNHLYFYWYRQILGQKVEFLVSFYNNEISEKSEIFDDQFSVERPDGSNFTLKIRSTKLEDSAMYFCASRGGGKHSGNTIYFGEGSWLTVV.

The CDR3 here is CASWGLGQETQYF. CDR3 coding DNA: TGTGCCAGCTGGGGCCTGGGGCAAGAGACCCAGTACTTC. The J gene is TRBJ2-5, the V gene TRBV27; D may be TRBD1 (5 bases). The germline gives CDR1 MNHEY, CDR2 SMNVEV (reference sequence). This CDR3 region has 13 residues. V shed 8 bases and J shed 2 bases, with 12 bases lying between them.

The chain links TRBV25-1 to TRBJ2-1; TRBD1 agrees at 9 bases. The CDR3 runs to 15 residues. Looked up from germline, CDR1 is MGHDK and CDR2 is SYGVNS. The V gene end was trimmed by 5 bases and the J gene end by 10 bases; junction bases not matched to a gene: 12. CDR3 DNA sequence: TGTGCCAGCAGTAACCCGGGACAGGGTTTCGGGGAGCAGTTCTTC. It translates to CASSNPGQGFGEQFF.

This clone was found once. V is TRBV9 and J is TRBJ2-1, with TRBD2 matching 13 bases. J lost 4 bases, V lost 3 bases, and 1 base had no gene match. Germline lookup yields CDR1 SGDLS and CDR2 YYNGEE. The CDR3 totals 15 residues. For the CDR3, the DNA is TGTGCCAGCAGCGCGGGACTAGCGGGATACAATGAGCAGTTCTTC. It codes for CASSAGLAGYNEQFF.

The rearrangement joins TRBV19 to TRBJ1-2; D might be TRBD1 (6 bases). This CDR3 is 14 amino acids long. V was cut by 0 bases and J by 4 bases, with 9 bases left in between. CDR1 is LNHDA and CDR2 is SQIVND in the germline V gene (reference sequence). The CDR3 region has the DNA TGTGCCAGTAGTATAGATCGGACAGCCTATGGCTACACCTTC. It yields the protein CASSIDRTAYGYTF.